The 18 T cell receptor beta chains presented below share a single source sample, sequenced in a study of post-analysis software for immune sequencing data. Study observations and caveats: Compared with controls, patients had more of about five TRBV segments, including TRBV5-6, TRBV5-1 and TRBV20-1.

Their antigen targets remain unknown. Carried by the TCR beta cDNA libraries were unique molecular identifiers. TCRdb re-analysed the PCR reads in MiXCR, keeping a single row per CDR3 protein. The sample comprises 600,000 to 700,000 distinct CDR3 sequences, roughly three fifths of which are singletons, and approximately 11% rests with the top ten. The sequenced sample consisted of blood. The receptors originated from a girl aged 2-15 years with multiple sclerosis.

The chain links TRBV5-6 to TRBJ1-4; D is perhaps TRBD1 (5 bases). The germline V and J ends were trimmed by 4 bases and 5 bases, with 18 bases remaining between them. CDR3 length: 16 residues. The germline V gene encodes CDR1 SGHDT and CDR2 YYEEEE. The DNA for the CDR3 is TGTGCCAGCAGCCTTTTGAGGGGCTTACGAAATGAAAAACTGTTTTTT. Its translation is CASSLLRGLRNEKLFF. Filled out from reference TRBV5-6 and TRBJ1-4, the complete variable domain reads DAGVTQSPTHLIKTRGQQVTLRCSPKSGHDTVSWYQQALGQGPQFIFQYYEEEERQRGNFPDRFSGHQFPNYSSELNVNALLLGDSALYLCASSLLRGLRNEKLFFGSGTQLSVL.

The chain couples TRBV27 to TRBJ2-7, with TRBD1 matching 9 bases. Germline V gene data show CDR1 as MNHEY and CDR2 as SMNVEV (reference sequence). The CDR3 length is 15 residues. Trimming at V came to 4 bases and at J to 1 base, leaving 5 bases not matched to a gene. The CDR3 loop reads CASSWTGDISYEQYF. Here the CDR3 DNA reads TGTGCCAGCAGTTGGACAGGGGATATATCCTACGAGCAGTACTTC.

This clonotype was counted a single time. CDR3 nucleotide sequence: TGTGCCAGCACAGGGGGCGGGAGGGCTTTCTTT. As protein: CASTGGGRAFF. V usage is TRBV12-3 or TRBV12-4 and J usage is TRBJ1-1, with 8 positions matching TRBD1. V dropped 7 bases and J dropped 11; count of bases not matched to a gene: 6. The CDR3 is 11 amino acids.

The gene calls are TRBV4-1 and TRBJ2-1; TRBD2 might be the D (6 bases). The V gene's germline CDR1 is MGHRA and CDR2 YSYEKL. There are 14 residues in the CDR3. The V end was cut by 2 bases, the J end by 4 bases, with 9 bases between. CDR3 loop: CASSQKEGYNEQFF. In DNA form, the CDR3 reads TGCGCCAGCAGCCAAAAGGAGGGGTACAATGAGCAGTTCTTC.

V usage is TRBV3-1 and J usage is TRBJ2-5; 11 nucleotides match TRBD2. The CDR3 totals 17 residues. In germline, CDR1 is LGHDT, CDR2 YNNKEL (reference sequence). J was trimmed by 4 bases and V by 3 bases; bases with no gene match: 10. DNA for the CDR3: TGTGCCAGCAGCCAGGGGGGGACTAGCGGAGGACGAGAGACCCAGTACTTC. Translating it yields CASSQGGTSGGRETQYF.

The chain has TRBV20-1 and TRBJ2-5, with D perhaps matching TRBD2 (5 bases). With 5 bases removed from V and 0 bases from J, the gap between germline ends came to 10 bases. The germline V gene encodes CDR1 DFQATT and CDR2 SNEGSKA (reference sequence). The CDR3 totals 13 residues. CDR3 loop: CSASDLYQETQYF. CDR3 in DNA: TGCAGTGCTTCGGACTTGTACCAAGAGACCCAGTACTTC.

This clonotype was detected a few times. The J gene is TRBJ1-2, the V gene TRBV3-1; 8 nucleotides line up with TRBD1. Germline V lookup: CDR1 LGHDT, CDR2 YNNKEL (reference sequence). Trimming cost V 5 bases and J 0 bases; bases outside gene matches: 8. The CDR3 loop spans 16 amino acids. CDR3 coding DNA: TGTGCCAGCAGCTGGGGACAGGCGACAGCTAACTATGGCTACACCTTC. Encoded protein: CASSWGQATANYGYTF.

This clonotype was detected a few times. This chain joins TRBV30 and TRBJ2-7, with 7 bases identical to TRBD1. CDR3 length: 14 amino acids. CDR1 is GTSNPN and CDR2 is SVGIG in the germline V gene (reference sequence). J was trimmed by 0 bases and V by 3 bases; bases with no gene match: 5. For the CDR3, the DNA is TGTGCCTGGAGGGTCCGGGACAGCTCCTACGAGCAGTACTTC. Translation gives CAWRVRDSSYEQYF. Full variable domain (outside the CDR3, taken from reference TRBV30 and TRBJ2-7): SQTIHQWPATLVQPVGSPLSLECTVEGTSNPNLYWYRQAAGRGLQLLFYSVGIGQISSEVPQNLSASRPQDRQFILSSKKLLLSDSGFYLCAWRVRDSSYEQYFGPGTRLTVT.

This sequence joins TRBV27 and TRBJ1-2; 7 nucleotides match TRBD1. The V gene end was trimmed by 0 bases and the J gene end by 8 bases; junction bases not matched to a gene: 9. Germline V CDR1 and CDR2: MNHEY, SMNVEV (reference sequence). The CDR3 is 15 amino acids. In nucleotides, the CDR3 is TGTGCCAGCAGTTTATCCGGGACAGACTATCGAGGCTACACCTTC. This sequence encodes CASSLSGTDYRGYTF.

The V and J genes are TRBV24-1 and TRBJ2-1; TRBD1 matches 8 bases. The trim removed 4 bases at V and 5 bases at J, leaving 9 bases unmatched. In germline, CDR1 is KGHDR, CDR2 SFDVKD. This CDR3 region has 16 residues. CDR3 in amino acids: CATSDRGQGNHNEQFF. CDR3 nucleotides: TGTGCCACCAGTGACCGTGGACAGGGAAACCACAATGAGCAGTTCTTC.

This clonotype has only a few counts. The chain joins TRBV7-2 to TRBJ2-6; a possible D gene is TRBD2 (6 bases). V lost 1 base and J lost 2, with 15 bases in between. This CDR3 is 18 amino acids long. Germline V gene sequence: CDR1 SGHTA, CDR2 FQGNSA. The CDR3 is CASSLGGDPAPGANVLTF. The CDR3 nucleotides read TGTGCCAGCAGCTTAGGGGGGGATCCGGCCCCTGGGGCCAACGTCCTGACTTTC.

The chain has TRBV29-1 and TRBJ1-1; D unresolved. CDR3 size: 13 residues. Germline CDR1 is SQVTM and CDR2 is ANQGSEA. For the CDR3, the DNA is TGCAGTTACGAGTTCGGCTCGAACACTGAAGCTTTCTTT. Protein: CSYEFGSNTEAFF.

The V gene is TRBV20-1, the J gene TRBJ2-7; D is undetermined. V was shortened by 1 base and J by 5 bases, with 9 bases between the two germline ends. This CDR3 is built from 12 residues. The germline V gene encodes CDR1 DFQATT and CDR2 SNEGSKA (reference sequence). Here the CDR3 DNA reads TGCAGTGCTAGAGCCTCCGATGACGAGCAGTACTTC. Translating gives CSARASDDEQYF.

The chain combines TRBV4-2 with TRBJ2-7, with TRBD1 matching over 8 bases. The CDR3 runs to 15 residues. Germline V CDR1 and CDR2: LGHNA, YNFKEQ. Trimming at V came to 2 bases and at J to 6 bases, leaving 9 bases not matched to a gene. CDR3 sequence (DNA): TGTGCCAGCAGCCAACCCTACAGGGGGGCCAGCGAGCAGTACTTC. This encodes CASSQPYRGASEQYF.

This CDR3 reads CATSRDRSGSNIQYF. The CDR3 nucleotides are TGTGCCACCAGCAGAGATCGTTCAGGATCAAACATTCAGTACTTC. This chain connects TRBV15 to TRBJ2-7; D not resolved. The better agreement between TRBJ2-4 and the DNA end casts doubt on the J call. This CDR3 comprises 15 residues. Germline CDR1 LNHNV, CDR2 YYDKDF (reference sequence).

This clonotype has more than one count but fewer than ten. The chain joins TRBV11-2 to TRBJ2-1, with no clear D. The CDR3 covers 13 residues. From germline, CDR1 is SGHAT and CDR2 FQNNGV. V was cut by 5 bases and J by 7 bases, with 12 bases left in between. The CDR3 sequence: CASSLSALNEQFF. Here the CDR3 DNA reads TGTGCCAGCAGCCTCTCAGCCCTGAATGAGCAGTTCTTC.

This rearrangement joins TRBV6-2 or TRBV6-3 to TRBJ2-1; no clear D gene. The length of the CDR3 is 13 residues. Trimming removed 10 bases at V and 0 bases at J, with 10 bases between. Germline V lookup: CDR1 MNHEY, CDR2 SVGEGT. Written as DNA, the CDR3 is TGTGCCACCGCTAGTGGCTCCTACAATGAGCAGTTCTTC. It translates to CATASGSYNEQFF.

The rearrangement uses TRBV11-2 and TRBJ2-1; TRBD2 is a possible D gene (5 bases). V gave up 5 bases and J gave up 5 bases, with 13 bases separating them. CDR1 and CDR2 (germline): SGHAT, FQNNGV. CDR3 length equals 14 residues. CDR3 in amino acids: CASSPQDWDNEQFF. Here the CDR3 DNA reads TGTGCCAGCAGCCCCCAGGACTGGGACAATGAGCAGTTCTTC.